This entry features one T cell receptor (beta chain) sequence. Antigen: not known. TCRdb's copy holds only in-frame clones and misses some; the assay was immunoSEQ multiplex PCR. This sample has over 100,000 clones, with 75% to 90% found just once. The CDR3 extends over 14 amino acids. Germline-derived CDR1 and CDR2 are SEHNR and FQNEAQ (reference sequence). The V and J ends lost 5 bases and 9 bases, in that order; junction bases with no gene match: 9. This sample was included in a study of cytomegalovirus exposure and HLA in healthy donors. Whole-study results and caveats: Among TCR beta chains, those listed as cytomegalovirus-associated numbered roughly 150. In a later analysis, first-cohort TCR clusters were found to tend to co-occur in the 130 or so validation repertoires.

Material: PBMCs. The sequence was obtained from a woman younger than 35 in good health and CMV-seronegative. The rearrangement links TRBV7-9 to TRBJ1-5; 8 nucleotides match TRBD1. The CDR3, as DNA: TGTGCCAGCAGCACCCGGACAGGGCTCGGGCCCCAGCATTTT. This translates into CASSTRTGLGPQHF.